This T cell receptor beta chain was captured in a study of blood T cell repertoires in COVID-19. In the study's own analysis: Using reference gene primer amplification, nucleated cell counts were estimated. Clones were sequenced by immunoSEQ multiplex PCR, and TCRdb holds only the in-frame ones, with some missing. V, J and clone size are taken as reported in that table, and D and trimming were inferred from the DNA itself. The sample shows around 11,000 clones, approximately 89% of them seen only once. The CDR3 spans 17 residues. With V trimmed by 4 bases and J by 6 bases, 21 bases remained unmatched. Germline V gene data show CDR1 as SQVTM and CDR2 as ANQGSEA.

Source material: peripheral blood. This clonotype was sampled from a human donor in a cohort sampled during active COVID-19. This chain links TRBV29-1 with TRBJ2-7; TRBD2 matches at 7 bases. The CDR3 is CSVVPPIGRDTWGEQYF. CDR3 bases: TGCAGCGTTGTGCCCCCTATTGGGAGGGATACGTGGGGCGAGCAGTACTTC.